This TCR beta chain is drawn from a study of blood T cell repertoires in COVID-19. Trimming pared 2 bases from V and 5 bases from J, leaving 10 bases between. The CDR3 is made up of 15 amino acids. Looked up from germline, CDR1 is SGHTA and CDR2 is FQGNSA. Sequencing used immunoSEQ multiplex PCR; TCRdb keeps in-frame clones, though not all of them. The sample yields 50,000 to 60,000 clones, 80% to 90% seen once. The genes are TRBV7-2 and TRBJ1-6, with D tentatively TRBD1 (6 bases). The sequenced material came from peripheral blood. The TCR sequence derives from a man aged 60 to 75 with acute or convalescent COVID-19. The CDR3 protein is CASSLLAGDNSPLHF. CDR3 nucleotide sequence: TGTGCCAGCAGCTTACTCGCAGGGGATAATTCACCCCTCCACTTT.